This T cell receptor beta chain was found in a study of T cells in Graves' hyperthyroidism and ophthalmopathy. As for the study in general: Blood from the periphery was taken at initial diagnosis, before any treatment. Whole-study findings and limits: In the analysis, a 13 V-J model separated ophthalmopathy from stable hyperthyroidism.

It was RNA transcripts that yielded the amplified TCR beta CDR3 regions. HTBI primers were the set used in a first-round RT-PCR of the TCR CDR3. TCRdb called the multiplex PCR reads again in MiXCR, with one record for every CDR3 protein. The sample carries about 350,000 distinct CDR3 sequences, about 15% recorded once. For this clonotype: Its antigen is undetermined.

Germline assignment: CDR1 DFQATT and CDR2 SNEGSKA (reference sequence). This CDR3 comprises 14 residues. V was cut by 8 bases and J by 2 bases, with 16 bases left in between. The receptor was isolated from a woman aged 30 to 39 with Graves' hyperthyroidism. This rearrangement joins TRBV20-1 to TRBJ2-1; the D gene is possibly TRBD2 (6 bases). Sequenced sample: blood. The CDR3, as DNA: TGCAGTCACCTACGGGAGCGAGCCTACAATGAGCAGTTCTTC. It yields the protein CSHLRERAYNEQFF.